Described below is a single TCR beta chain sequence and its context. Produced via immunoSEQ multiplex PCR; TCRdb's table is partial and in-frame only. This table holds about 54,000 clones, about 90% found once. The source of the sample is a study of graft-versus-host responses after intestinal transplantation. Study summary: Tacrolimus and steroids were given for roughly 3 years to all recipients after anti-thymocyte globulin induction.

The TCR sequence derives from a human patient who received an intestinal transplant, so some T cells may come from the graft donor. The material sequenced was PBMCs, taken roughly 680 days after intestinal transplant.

This CDR3 reads CASSQPNRGHTEAFF. DNA of the CDR3: TGTGCCAGCAGCCAACCAAACAGGGGGCACACTGAAGCTTTCTTT. J is TRBJ1-1 and V is TRBV5-6; 9 bases fit TRBD1. The CDR3 is 15 residues long. CDR1 and CDR2 (germline): SGHDT, YYEEEE. Trimming cost V 4 bases and J 3 bases; bases outside gene matches: 7.